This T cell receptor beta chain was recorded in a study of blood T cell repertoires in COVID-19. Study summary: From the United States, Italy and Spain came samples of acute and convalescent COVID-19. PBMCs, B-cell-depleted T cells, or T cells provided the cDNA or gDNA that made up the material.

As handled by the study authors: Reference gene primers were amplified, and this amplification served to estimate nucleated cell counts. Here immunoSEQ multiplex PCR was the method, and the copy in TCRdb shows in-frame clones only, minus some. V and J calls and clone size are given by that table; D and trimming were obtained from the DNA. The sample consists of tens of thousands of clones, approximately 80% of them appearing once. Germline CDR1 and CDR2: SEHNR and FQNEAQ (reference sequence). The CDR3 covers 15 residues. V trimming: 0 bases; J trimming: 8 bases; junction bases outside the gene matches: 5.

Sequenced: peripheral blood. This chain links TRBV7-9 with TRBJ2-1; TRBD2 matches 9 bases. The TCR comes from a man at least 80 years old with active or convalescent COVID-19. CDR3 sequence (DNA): TGTGCCAGCAGCTTAGCAGCGGGGGGAAGCCATGAGCAGTTCTTC. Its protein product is CASSLAAGGSHEQFF.